This T cell receptor (beta chain) was recorded in a study of blood T cell repertoires in COVID-19. Background on the study: The samples span acute and convalescent COVID-19 from the United States, Italy and Spain.

Per the original methods: Amplification with reference gene primers provided the estimates of nucleated cell counts. The data were produced by immunoSEQ multiplex PCR, yet TCRdb's version contains in-frame clones alone and is incomplete. The DNA gave D and trimming, while V, J and clone size come from that table. The data show 150,000 to 200,000 clones, with around 80% seen just once and roughly a sixth held by the top ten. The CDR3 is 18 residues long. This clone has just one count. This chain joins TRBV1 and TRBJ2-1; the tabulated D call, TRBD2, remains unverified against the DNA. TRBV1 is an annotated pseudogene. Material: PBMCs or T cells enriched from blood (not recorded which). The receptor's source is a woman in her fifties or sixties with acute COVID-19. Here the CDR3 reads CTSSQGTSGGATDNEQFF. The DNA for the CDR3 is TGCACCAGCAGCCAAGGGACTAGCGGGGGGGCAACCGACAATGAGCAGTTCTTC.